The 8 T cell receptor beta chains reported below all come from one sample, sequenced in a study of blood T cells in healthy people across ages. PCR was performed a second time for roughly 6 to 12 cycles using a sample-barcoded 5' primer and a J-beta primer mix. MiXCR was run by TCRdb on the 5' RACE reads, yielding one entry per CDR3 protein. The repertoire holds roughly 1,300,000 distinct CDR3 sequences, with 59% as singletons. The sample comprised blood. The receptors come from a man aged 18 to 30 in good health.

This clonotype was seen a handful of times. The chain uses TRBV29-1 and TRBJ2-7, with TRBD2 matching over 8 bases. The length of the CDR3 is 15 residues. Germline assignment: CDR1 SQVTM and CDR2 ANQGSEA. V dropped 5 bases and J dropped 4; count of bases not matched to a gene: 13. CDR3 bases: TGCAGCGTTCAGGGCGGGGGGTCTTTCAGTTACGAGCAGTACTTC. It encodes CSVQGGGSFSYEQYF.

The chain links TRBV4-3 to TRBJ1-2; the match to TRBD1 covers 12 bases. The trim removed 3 bases at V and 7 bases at J, leaving 6 bases unmatched. Germline loops: CDR1 LGHNA, CDR2 YSLEER. This CDR3 spans 15 amino acids. CDR3 amino acids: CASSHAGTGGSGYTF. In nucleotides, the CDR3 is TGCGCCAGCAGCCATGCCGGGACAGGGGGCTCTGGCTACACCTTC.

This clonotype was seen more than once but under ten times. The chain links TRBV10-3 to TRBJ1-1; TRBD1 might be the D (5 bases). The CDR3 loop spans 16 amino acids. The germline V gene has CDR1 ENHRY and CDR2 SYGVKD. V was clipped by 0 bases and J by 3 bases, with 14 bases between them. The DNA for the CDR3 is TGTGCCATCAGTGAGTCCAGTAGGGGATGGGACACTGAAGCTTTCTTT. Translating gives CAISESSRGWDTEAFF.

The chain uses TRBV4-2 and TRBJ1-6; no definite D call. V lost 0 bases, J lost 0 bases, and 15 bases lay in between. CDR3 size: 19 residues. Looked up from germline, CDR1 is LGHNA and CDR2 is YNFKEQ. The CDR3 is CASSQDSASLSSYNSPLHF. The CDR3 nucleotides read TGTGCCAGCAGCCAAGATTCGGCCAGTCTCAGCTCCTATAATTCACCCCTCCACTTT.

The chain employs TRBV15 and TRBJ1-4; 8 bases align to TRBD1. There are 16 residues in the CDR3. V was clipped by 0 bases and J by 4 bases; unmatched bases: 4. Germline V gene data show CDR1 as LNHNV and CDR2 as YYDKDF (reference sequence). The CDR3 bases are TGTGCCACCAGCAGAGAGTTACAGGGGGTTAATGAAAAACTGTTTTTT. Amino acids: CATSRELQGVNEKLFF.

The chain combines TRBV9 with TRBJ1-1; 7 nucleotides agree with TRBD1. The V and J ends lost 3 bases and 7 bases, in that order; junction bases with no gene match: 9. The CDR3 sequence is 14 residues long. Per the germline V gene, CDR1 is SGDLS and CDR2 is YYNGEE. The CDR3 bases are TGTGCCAGCAGCGACAGGTCCAACAGGGGTGAAGCTTTCTTT. Its translation: CASSDRSNRGEAFF.

The chain recombines TRBV7-2 with TRBJ1-6, with D perhaps matching TRBD1 (5 bases). The germline V and J ends were trimmed by 6 bases and 9 bases, with 9 bases remaining between them. Germline V gene lookup returns CDR1 SGHTA and CDR2 FQGNSA. This CDR3 spans 12 amino acids. CDR3 in DNA: TGTGCCAGCAGAAGCGGGGCTTCACCCCTCCACTTT. Protein product: CASRSGASPLHF. Combining the CDR3 with reference TRBV7-2 and TRBJ1-6 gives the whole variable domain GAGVSQSPSNKVTEKGKDVELRCDPISGHTALYWYRQSLGQGLEFLIYFQGNSAPDKSGLPSDRFSAERTGGSVSTLTIQRTQQEDSAVYLCASRSGASPLHFGNGTRLTVT.

The chain links TRBV4-1 to TRBJ1-2; D may be TRBD1 (6 bases). There are 18 residues in the CDR3. V was clipped by 0 bases and J by 4 bases, with 21 bases between them. Per the germline V gene, CDR1 is MGHRA and CDR2 is YSYEKL. The CDR3 bases are TGCGCCAGCAGCCAAGATCAAAGATGGGGGGCAGGCGGCTATGGCTACACCTTC. This translates into CASSQDQRWGAGGYGYTF.